The 26 T cell receptor beta chains reported below all come from one sample, sequenced in a study of T cell changes during pregnancy in multiple sclerosis. Clones were read by immunoSEQ multiplex PCR, and TCRdb kept only the in-frame ones, dropping some. The sample carries 45,000 to 55,000 clones, approximately 92% recorded once. The sequences come from CD4+ T cells from peripheral blood mononuclear cells, collected in the second trimester of pregnancy. Receptors originate from a female donor in good health, enrolled as a control in a pregnancy study.

V gene TRBV19 combines with J gene TRBJ1-1, with D perhaps TRBD1 (5 bases). Germline V lookup: CDR1 LNHDA, CDR2 SQIVND (reference sequence). The CDR3 is 11 residues long. The germline V and J ends were trimmed by 11 bases and 5 bases, with 12 bases remaining between them. In DNA, the CDR3 is TGTGCCTCGGACCGGGGGACTGAAGCTTTCTTT. Its translation is CASDRGTEAFF.

The chain has TRBV19 and TRBJ2-3; 11 nucleotides align to TRBD2. Germline CDR1 and CDR2: LNHDA and SQIVND (reference sequence). The CDR3 is 16 residues long. The V gene end was trimmed by 6 bases and the J gene end by 3 bases; junction bases not matched to a gene: 8. The CDR3 loop reads CASSLLAGGGTDTQYF. The DNA of the CDR3 is TGTGCCAGTAGCCTCCTAGCGGGAGGAGGTACAGATACGCAGTATTTT.

The chain is built from TRBV11-2 and TRBJ2-5; D is possibly TRBD1 (5 bases). The CDR3 spans 13 residues. The germline V gene encodes CDR1 SGHAT and CDR2 FQNNGV. The V and J ends lost 2 bases and 3 bases respectively, with 7 bases between them. In nucleotides, the CDR3 is TGTGCCAGCAGCTTAACAGGTGAAGAGACCCAGTACTTC. Translated, it gives CASSLTGEETQYF.

Only one count was recorded for this clone. The chain has TRBV7-2 and TRBJ1-1; 7 nucleotides line up with TRBD1. Germline-derived CDR1 and CDR2 are SGHTA and FQGNSA. The CDR3 covers 12 residues. After removal of 5 bases from V and 8 bases from J, the junction contained 5 bases not matched to a gene. The CDR3 sequence is CASSAWDREAFF. CDR3 in DNA: TGTGCCAGCAGCGCTTGGGACAGAGAAGCTTTCTTT. Full variable domain (remainder filled in from reference TRBV7-2 and TRBJ1-1): GAGVSQSPSNKVTEKGKDVELRCDPISGHTALYWYRQSLGQGLEFLIYFQGNSAPDKSGLPSDRFSAERTGGSVSTLTIQRTQQEDSAVYLCASSAWDREAFFGQGTRLTVV.

The chain uses TRBV28 and TRBJ2-1, with TRBD2 as a possible D gene (6 bases). The CDR3 length is 16 residues. V lost 7 bases, J lost 9 bases, and 25 bases lay in between. From germline, CDR1 is MDHEN and CDR2 SYDVKM. CDR3 DNA sequence: TGTGCCAGCACGACGGGCGGGGCTCAGTTACGGGGTGAGCAGTTCTTC. This codes for CASTTGGAQLRGEQFF.

V usage is TRBV5-1 and J usage is TRBJ1-4; the D gene is possibly TRBD1 (5 bases). Trimming stripped 4 bases from V and 7 bases from J, with 11 bases between. This CDR3 comprises 13 residues. CDR1 and CDR2 (germline): SGHRS, YFSETQ. In nucleotides, the CDR3 is TGCGCCAGCAGCCTGGGACCGGGTGAAAAACTGTTTTTT. It yields the protein CASSLGPGEKLFF.

The genes are TRBV5-6 and TRBJ2-3; possibly TRBD1 for D (5 bases). V was shortened by 4 bases and J by 3 bases, with 12 bases between the two germline ends. The CDR3 extends over 14 amino acids. The germline V gene encodes CDR1 SGHDT and CDR2 YYEEEE. Written as DNA, the CDR3 is TGTGCCAGCAGCCCGGTCTCAGGGACAGATACGCAGTATTTT. Protein: CASSPVSGTDTQYF.

V gene TRBV5-1 combines with J gene TRBJ2-1; 7 bases align to TRBD1. The CDR3 runs 14 residues. Germline V gene data show CDR1 as SGHRS and CDR2 as YFSETQ. Losses at the gene ends were 2 bases for V and 5 bases for J; bases not matched to a gene: 4. The CDR3 sequence: CASSLGGSNNEQFF. The CDR3 DNA follows: TGCGCCAGCAGCTTAGGGGGCTCTAACAATGAGCAGTTCTTC.

The chain couples TRBV12-5 to TRBJ2-7; a weak D match, TRBD1 (6 bases). V gave up 0 bases and J gave up 0 bases, with 27 bases separating them. Germline V gene sequence: CDR1 LGHNT, CDR2 FRNRAP. This CDR3 has 21 residues. CDR3 protein: CASGLVISTSGARKISYEQYF. In DNA form, the CDR3 reads TGTGCTAGTGGTTTGGTAATTTCAACCTCAGGGGCCCGTAAAATCTCCTACGAGCAGTACTTC.

The chain carries TRBV6-6 and TRBJ2-3; 8 nucleotides align to TRBD2. CDR1 is MNHNY, CDR2 SVGAGI, per germline (reference sequence). This CDR3 comprises 14 residues. Trimming removed 7 bases from V and 3 bases from J; junction bases left unmatched: 6. The CDR3: CASKISGGTDTQYF. CDR3 DNA sequence: TGTGCCAGCAAAATATCGGGGGGGACAGATACGCAGTATTTT.

The V gene is TRBV19, the J gene TRBJ2-5, with a weak D call TRBD1 (6 bases). V was clipped by 3 bases and J by 0 bases, with 17 bases between them. The CDR3 runs to 17 residues. Germline V gene sequence: CDR1 LNHDA, CDR2 SQIVND (reference sequence). The CDR3: CASSINMGGTYQETQYF. The DNA for the CDR3 is TGTGCCAGTAGTATTAATATGGGTGGGACATACCAAGAGACCCAGTACTTC.

The chain is built from TRBV7-2 and TRBJ1-1; D not resolved. Germline V gene data show CDR1 as SGHTA and CDR2 as FQGNSA. CDR3 size: 14 residues. V was cut by 8 bases and J by 3 bases, with 16 bases left in between. The CDR3 DNA follows: TGTGCCAGCCAAAAACCTGTCGGGGACACTGAAGCTTTCTTT. Encoded protein: CASQKPVGDTEAFF.

The rearrangement uses TRBV28 and TRBJ1-5; D is perhaps TRBD1 (6 bases). The CDR3 is 16 residues long. V lost 4 bases, J lost 6 bases, and 19 bases lay in between. The germline CDR1 and CDR2 sequences are MDHEN and SYDVKM. CDR3 nucleotides: TGTGCCAGCAGTTCGATTGGAACAGGGCAAGGTCAGCCCCAGCATTTT. Its protein product is CASSSIGTGQGQPQHF.

The V and J genes are TRBV21-1 and TRBJ2-7; the table's TRBD1 call for D was not verified on the DNA. TRBV21-1 is marked as a pseudogene. This CDR3 is 16 amino acids long. The CDR3 reads CASSKSGRAFAYEQYF. DNA of the CDR3: TGTGCCAGCAGCAAATCAGGCAGGGCCTTCGCGTACGAGCAGTACTTC.

This chain connects TRBV7-2 to TRBJ2-7, with 7 bases lining up with TRBD1. Trimming removed 3 bases from V and 3 bases from J; junction bases left unmatched: 2. CDR1 and CDR2 (germline): SGHTA, FQGNSA. The CDR3 is 13 residues long. CDR3 sequence reads: CASSLGDSYEQYF. The CDR3 DNA reads TGTGCCAGCAGCTTGGGGGACAGCTACGAGCAGTACTTC. Full variable domain (missing parts from reference TRBV7-2 and TRBJ2-7): GAGVSQSPSNKVTEKGKDVELRCDPISGHTALYWYRQSLGQGLEFLIYFQGNSAPDKSGLPSDRFSAERTGGSVSTLTIQRTQQEDSAVYLCASSLGDSYEQYFGPGTRLTVT.

The CDR3 loop reads CASSSGTSDPETQYF. For the CDR3, the DNA is TGTGCCAGCAGCTCCGGGACTAGCGACCCGGAGACCCAGTACTTC. The genes are TRBV11-1 and TRBJ2-5, with 10 bases that match TRBD2. The germline V gene encodes CDR1 SGHAT and CDR2 FQDESV (reference sequence). CDR3 length: 15 residues. The V gene end was trimmed by 4 bases and the J gene end by 5 bases; junction bases not matched to a gene: 7.

A single count supports this clone. This chain uses TRBV11-2 with TRBJ2-5; D possibly corresponds to TRBD1 (6 bases). Per germline, CDR1 SGHAT and CDR2 FQNNGV. The CDR3 has 14 residues. V was cut by 2 bases and J by 5 bases, with 12 bases left in between. DNA of the CDR3: TGTGCCAGCAGCTTATTTCCAGGGGTGGAGACCCAGTACTTC. This sequence encodes CASSLFPGVETQYF.

The chain couples TRBV19 to TRBJ1-4; 7 nucleotides agree with TRBD1. Germline CDR1 and CDR2: LNHDA and SQIVND (reference sequence). This CDR3 has 17 amino acids. V lost 2 bases to trimming and J lost 0 bases; unmatched junction nucleotides: 6. CDR3 loop: CASSINSGQSTNEKLFF. The CDR3 nucleotides are TGTGCCAGTAGTATAAATTCGGGACAGTCAACTAATGAAAAACTGTTTTTT.

The genes are TRBV28 and TRBJ2-3, with TRBD1 matching over 7 bases. Germline CDR1 and CDR2: MDHEN and SYDVKM. The CDR3 has 13 residues. J was trimmed by 5 bases and V by 10 bases; bases with no gene match: 9. CDR3 protein: CATQTGSGDTQYF. CDR3 nucleotides: TGTGCCACCCAGACAGGGTCGGGAGATACGCAGTATTTT.

J is TRBJ1-6 and V is TRBV28; tentative D call: TRBD1 (6 bases). CDR1 and CDR2 (germline): MDHEN, SYDVKM. V was cut by 8 bases and J by 4 bases, with 27 bases left in between. The CDR3 runs 19 residues. The CDR3 protein is CASRRPPYREGFYNSPLHF. In DNA form, the CDR3 reads TGTGCCAGCCGCCGCCCCCCCTACAGGGAGGGGTTTTATAATTCACCCCTCCACTTT.

The chain couples TRBV20-1 to TRBJ2-5; 7 bases are a match to TRBD1. The CDR3 totals 11 residues. V trimming: 6 bases; J trimming: 4 bases; junction bases outside the gene matches: 2. Germline values: CDR1 DFQATT, CDR2 SNEGSKA (reference sequence). CDR3 amino acids: CSAGTVETQYF. The CDR3 DNA reads as TGCAGTGCAGGGACAGTAGAGACCCAGTACTTC.

The V and J genes are TRBV15 and TRBJ2-7, with D maybe TRBD2 (7 bases). CDR1 LNHNV and CDR2 YYDKDF come from the germline V gene (reference sequence). The CDR3 is made up of 15 amino acids. The ends were cut back, 0 bases at V and 3 bases at J, with 12 bases in the middle. Here the CDR3 DNA reads TGTGCCACCAGCAGAGATCGGGGGGCCTTCTACGAGCAGTACTTC. It codes for CATSRDRGAFYEQYF.

V is TRBV6-6 and J is TRBJ2-4, with a tentative D call TRBD2 (6 bases). Between the trimmed V and J ends, which lost 5 bases and 1 base, there was a span of 15 bases. This CDR3 is built from 16 residues. CDR1 is MNHNY, CDR2 SVGAGI, per germline (reference sequence). The CDR3 DNA reads TGTGCCAGCAGTCCCTCCGGGAGCGTGGCCAAAAACATTCAGTACTTC. Its translation is CASSPSGSVAKNIQYF.

The V gene is TRBV7-2, the J gene TRBJ2-3; TRBD2 aligns across 8 bases. CDR3 length: 15 residues. Looked up from germline, CDR1 is SGHTA and CDR2 is FQGNSA. V lost 6 bases, J lost 4 bases, and 9 bases stayed unmatched. The CDR3 region has the DNA TGTGCCAGCAGGTTACAGGGACTAGTGGCAGATACGCAGTATTTT. Protein product: CASRLQGLVADTQYF.

V usage is TRBV5-4 and J usage is TRBJ2-1, with 10 bases aligning to TRBD2. This CDR3 region has 20 residues. The J segment lost 8 bases and the V segment lost 3 bases, leaving 23 bases of the junction unmatched. Germline V gene data show CDR1 as SGHNT and CDR2 as YYREEE (reference sequence). This CDR3 is CASSSSPMVASGGPMDEQFF. The CDR3 DNA reads TGTGCCAGCAGCTCATCCCCGATGGTGGCTAGCGGGGGCCCCATGGATGAGCAGTTCTTC.

This chain uses TRBV7-2 with TRBJ2-7, with a tentative D call TRBD2 (5 bases). The CDR3 runs to 14 residues. The V and J ends lost 1 base and 0 bases respectively, with 7 bases between them. From germline, CDR1 is SGHTA and CDR2 FQGNSA. CDR3 DNA sequence: TGTGCCAGCAGCTTAGGGACTCACTCCTACGAGCAGTACTTC. Its translation is CASSLGTHSYEQYF.